The 17 T cell receptor beta chains below all came from one sample that was sequenced in a study of blood T cell repertoires in COVID-19. Method: immunoSEQ multiplex PCR; TCRdb's copy keeps in-frame clones and lacks some. The sample shows over 150,000 clones, roughly 89% of them seen only once. The sample comprised peripheral blood. Every receptor here comes from an older woman who had recovered from COVID-19.

The chain combines TRBV18 with TRBJ2-3; a possible D gene is TRBD1 (5 bases). The V gene's germline CDR1 is KGHSH and CDR2 LQKENI. The germline V and J ends were trimmed by 3 bases and 4 bases, with 11 bases remaining between them. The CDR3 consists of 14 residues. The CDR3 sequence is CASSPQGFADTQYF. DNA of the CDR3: TGTGCCAGCTCACCCCAGGGTTTTGCAGATACGCAGTATTTT.

V gene TRBV19 combines with J gene TRBJ1-1, with 12 bases that match TRBD1. This CDR3 has 14 amino acids. CDR1 and CDR2 from the germline V gene are LNHDA and SQIVND (reference sequence). V trimming: 11 bases; J trimming: 7 bases; junction bases outside the gene matches: 11. The CDR3 loop is CASKPGQGAIEAFF. CDR3 DNA sequence: TGTGCCTCAAAACCGGGACAGGGGGCTATTGAAGCTTTCTTT.

As DNA, the CDR3 is TGTGCCAGCAGCTTAACTCTGAACACTGAAGCTTTCTTT. Protein sequence: CASSLTLNTEAFF. The chain uses TRBV7-9 and TRBJ1-1; D ambiguous. Trimming took 2 bases from V and 0 from J, leaving 4 bases between them. The CDR3 sequence is 13 residues long. The germline V gene has CDR1 SEHNR and CDR2 FQNEAQ (reference sequence).

The CDR3 loop reads CASSPSGALVGELFF. For the CDR3, the DNA is TGTGCCAGCAGCCCGTCAGGGGCTTTAGTCGGGGAGCTGTTTTTT. V gene TRBV7-6 combines with J gene TRBJ2-2; the D gene is possibly TRBD1 (6 bases). Trimming cost V 5 bases and J 7 bases, with 17 bases left between them. CDR3 length: 15 residues. The germline V gene encodes CDR1 SGHVS and CDR2 FNYEAQ.

V is TRBV18 and J is TRBJ2-1, with 9 bases matching TRBD1. V dropped 4 bases and J dropped 9; count of bases not matched to a gene: 16. The CDR3 loop spans 17 amino acids. From germline, CDR1 is KGHSH and CDR2 LQKENI. CDR3 loop: CASSRNTAGQGIGEQFF. The CDR3 DNA follows: TGTGCCAGCTCACGAAACACCGCCGGACAGGGGATCGGTGAGCAGTTCTTC.

As to this clone: Other DNA sequences in the sample encode the same CDR3. The chain joins TRBV2 to TRBJ1-5, with 8 bases fitting TRBD1. CDR3 length: 13 amino acids. Germline V CDR1 and CDR2: SNHLY, FYNNEI. J was trimmed by 4 bases and V by 4 bases; bases with no gene match: 0. For the CDR3, the DNA is TGTGCCAGCAGTGGACAGGGGAATCAGCCCCAGCATTTT. Residues: CASSGQGNQPQHF. Combining the CDR3 with reference TRBV2 and TRBJ1-5 gives the whole variable domain EPEVTQTPSHQVTQMGQEVILRCVPISNHLYFYWYRQILGQKVEFLVSFYNNEISEKSEIFDDQFSVERPDGSNFTLKIRSTKLEDSAMYFCASSGQGNQPQHFGDGTRLSIL.

The V gene is TRBV18, the J gene TRBJ2-2; D perhaps matches TRBD2 (6 bases). V lost 5 bases and J lost 0, with 19 bases in between. The V gene's germline CDR1 is KGHSH and CDR2 LQKENI. The CDR3 runs 18 residues. CDR3 coding DNA: TGTGCCAGCTCATCCACCCTGCGGGGAGCTTCGAACACCGGGGAGCTGTTTTTT. It translates to CASSSTLRGASNTGELFF.

This clone was seen a few times. In nucleotides, the CDR3 is TGTGCCACCGGACAGGGCAACCAAGAGACCCAGTACTTC. Translating gives CATGQGNQETQYF. The chain recombines TRBV24-1 with TRBJ2-5; 8 bases align to TRBD1. Germline trimming cut 9 bases from V and 0 bases from J; bases unmatched to any gene: 2. Germline CDR1 reads KGHDR; CDR2 reads SFDVKD. The CDR3 extends over 13 amino acids.

V gene TRBV18 combines with J gene TRBJ1-6; D not resolved. The CDR3 spans 14 residues. CDR1 is KGHSH, CDR2 LQKENI, per germline. V lost 3 bases, J lost 13 bases, and 16 bases lay in between. CDR3 in amino acids: CASSPSGQMDPLHF. As DNA, the CDR3 is TGTGCCAGCTCACCGAGCGGCCAGATGGATCCCCTCCACTTT.

V usage is TRBV4-2 and J usage is TRBJ2-7; TRBD2 matches at 10 bases. V shed 3 bases and J 3 bases; nucleotides not matched to a gene: 8. In germline, CDR1 is LGHNA, CDR2 YNFKEQ. The CDR3 extends over 16 amino acids. The CDR3 DNA reads TGTGCCAGCAGCCAGGGGAGCGGGGGGGCCTTCTACGAGCAGTACTTC. This encodes CASSQGSGGAFYEQYF.

This chain's CDR3 is CAISEAGGTNEQYF. Here the CDR3 DNA reads TGTGCCATCAGTGAGGCTGGAGGGACTAACGAGCAGTACTTC. This rearrangement joins TRBV10-3 to TRBJ2-7, with 7 bases identical to TRBD2. Losses at the gene ends were 2 bases for V and 5 bases for J; bases not matched to a gene: 6. CDR1 is ENHRY, CDR2 SYGVKD, per germline. The CDR3 is 14 residues long.

This chain uses TRBV6-5 with TRBJ2-2, with D possibly TRBD1 on 6 matching bases. CDR3 length: 16 residues. Germline CDR1 is MNHEY and CDR2 is SVGAGI. V gave up 0 bases and J gave up 4 bases, with 12 bases separating them. CDR3 coding DNA: TGTGCCAGCAGTTACTCCTCGATCAGGGGCACCGGGGAGCTGTTTTTT. Amino acid sequence: CASSYSSIRGTGELFF.

J is TRBJ1-2 and V is TRBV28; 9 nucleotides align to TRBD1. V trimming: 6 bases; J trimming: 8 bases; junction bases outside the gene matches: 10. The CDR3 totals 14 residues. Germline-derived CDR1 and CDR2 are MDHEN and SYDVKM. CDR3 in amino acids: CASRGTGQGQGYTF. Written as DNA, the CDR3 is TGTGCCAGCAGGGGGACGGGACAGGGCCAAGGCTACACCTTC.

This chain links TRBV5-1 with TRBJ2-7, with 9 bases identical to TRBD1. Germline V gene data show CDR1 as SGHRS and CDR2 as YFSETQ. The V segment lost 4 bases and the J segment 5 bases; nucleotides outside the gene matches: 7. The length of the CDR3 is 14 residues. The CDR3 DNA reads as TGCGCCAGCAGCGCCACCGGGACAGGGAACGAGCAGTACTTC. Translated, it gives CASSATGTGNEQYF. Full variable domain (remainder filled in from reference TRBV5-1 and TRBJ2-7): KAGVTQTPRYLIKTRGQQVTLSCSPISGHRSVSWYQQTPGQGLQFLFEYFSETQRNKGNFPGRFSGRQFSNSRSEMNVSTLELGDSALYLCASSATGTGNEQYFGPGTRLTVT.

This clone has more than one count but fewer than ten. The chain is built from TRBV6-6 and TRBJ1-5; 8 bases agree with TRBD1. Germline V gene data show CDR1 as MNHNY and CDR2 as SVGAGI (reference sequence). The CDR3 is made up of 15 amino acids. V shed 9 bases and J 3 bases; nucleotides not matched to a gene: 10. The CDR3 bases are TGTGCCAGTTCCTACGCGGGACAGGTCAATCAGCCCCAGCATTTT. It specifies CASSYAGQVNQPQHF.

V and J are TRBV2 and TRBJ2-1, with 7 bases matching TRBD1. The V and J ends lost 8 bases and 0 bases, in that order; junction bases with no gene match: 4. Germline loops: CDR1 SNHLY, CDR2 FYNNEI. The CDR3 extends over 14 amino acids. CDR3 coding DNA: TGTGCCAGCTCAACAGGGGACTCCTACAATGAGCAGTTCTTC. As protein: CASSTGDSYNEQFF.

This clone was counted once. The CDR3 DNA follows: TGTGCCAGCAGTTATCCAGGTACAGAGACCCAGTACTTC. Its protein is CASSYPGTETQYF. The chain joins TRBV6-5 to TRBJ2-5; unclear D gene. Germline CDR1 and CDR2: MNHEY and SVGAGI. Trimming removed 3 bases from V and 4 bases from J, with 9 bases in between. This CDR3 is 13 amino acids long.